This T cell receptor beta chain was retrieved from a study of CD8+ T cells in alopecia areata (dated by TCRdb to 2016 to 2019). As for the study more broadly: The treated patients, all with moderate-to-severe alopecia areata, were enrolled in an open-label pilot trial of oral tofacitinib given at 5 to 10 mg twice daily. Tofacitinib was given for 6 to 18 months, followed by 6 months of follow-up off drug to assess delayed response and recurrence. To study T cell clonal expansion in alopecia areata, the researchers applied high-throughput TCRbeta sequencing to both the C3H/HeJ mouse model and human patients. On the human side, TCRbeta sequencing was run on scalp tissue and on sorted CD4+ and CD8+ peripheral blood T cells from healthy controls and from alopecia areata patients with either patchy or totalis/universalis disease. Biopsies were taken from tofacitinib-treated patients at baseline and again at 4 and 24 weeks into treatment, and several of those patients also had a later scalp biopsy. Clonality in the scalp was compared among normal scalp (n=4), patchy alopecia areata scalp (n=8), and alopecia totalis/universalis scalp (n=8). RNA came from the PAXgene miRNA kit for fixed scalp, the miRNeasy kit for PBMCs, and the RNeasy kit for mouse skin. immunoSEQ multiplex PCR using 35 Vbeta forward primers and 13 Jbeta reverse primers was used to amplify TCRbeta CDR3 regions.

From the cysteine through the phenylalanine, the CDR3 covers 15 amino acids. Of the read, only the CDR3 DNA is kept; its 45 bases are in frame from base 1. CDR1 and CDR2, per the germline V gene, are LGHNT and FRNRAP. The V and J ends are trimmed by 5 bases and 0 bases, leaving 13 bases between them. The time point label for this specimen denotes: baseline before oral tofacitinib. Lesional scalp punch biopsies and peripheral blood were obtained from alopecia areata patients. PBMCs were isolated by density centrifugation and stained for CD3, CD4 and CD8, after which CD4+ and CD8+ T cells were sorted on a FACSAria. Study-level results and caveats: Compared with normal scalp, lesional scalp, particularly in alopecia totalis/universalis, had higher clonality and more expanded CD8+ clones, which suggests antigenic drive. Unlike mouse skin, which is dominated by gammadelta T cells, normal human skin has resident alphabeta T cells that are also sequenced, and this complicates analysis of the scalp TCR repertoire. Shared TCR sequences between patients were less evident than in mice, which may be partly attributable to HLA diversity in the patient population.

Concerning this clone: This receptor's antigen is unknown. Per-base qualities were not stored, and no clone one base away is much larger.

Receptor amplification or capture employed the immunoSEQ multiplex PCR assay. For TCR sequencing, RNA was extracted from every sample and reverse transcribed into cDNA to serve as template. First-strand cDNA was synthesized with SuperScript III using a 2:1 mix of oligo-dT and random hexamers. A synthetic immune receptor repertoire was used to measure amplification bias, and any remaining bias was corrected computationally. The study's own analysis went as follows. Raw reads were preprocessed to remove errors, and CDR3 was defined by IMGT conventions from the conserved cysteine to phenylalanine. Clonality was calculated as 1 minus Shannon entropy normalized by log2 of the number of productive unique TCRs. Whether scalp clones were CD4 or CD8 was inferred by matching scalp TCRbeta sequences against CD4 and CD8 repertoires sorted from blood. TCRdb took this table from immuneACCESS and kept in-frame rearrangements with V and J called. Such tables lack part of the clones; where checked against another copy, unresolved V genes explain under half of the gap, and the rest is unexplained. The DNA was the basis for D and trimming; V, J and clone size are from that table. The sample has about 170,000 clones on record, 65% to 75% of them singletons. The top ten hold over 9.5% of the sample.

The specimen was CD8+ T cells sorted from blood, collected at week 0. In this chain, TRBV12-5 is recombined with TRBJ1-2, with a tentative D gene TRBD1 over 6 matching bases. The clonotype comes from a human donor with alopecia areata. CDR3 region: CASGPGGAANYGYTF. In nucleotides, the sequence is TGTGCTAGTGGTCCCGGGGGCGCAGCTAACTATGGCTACACCTTC. Joined to the reference TRBV12-5 and TRBJ1-2 proteins, this CDR3 gives the full variable domain: DARVTQTPRHKVTEMGQEVTMRCQPILGHNTVFWYRQTMMQGLELLAYFRNRAPLDDSGMPKDRFSAEMPDATLATLKIQPSEPRDSAVYFCASGPGGAANYGYTFGSGTRLTVV.